This T cell receptor (beta chain) was recovered during a study of shared clonotypes between healthy human individuals. This clone occurred once. This was a deep-level run. Sequencing used immunoSEQ multiplex PCR; TCRdb keeps in-frame clones, though not all of them. The data contain about 500,000 clones, roughly three quarters of them seen just once; the ten biggest clones take up around 13%. Germline assignment: CDR1 MDHEN and CDR2 SYDVKM. The CDR3 is made up of 15 amino acids. Trimming took 7 bases from V and 3 from J; bases not matched to a gene: 4. Donors were Caucasian adults residing in Nashville, Tennessee, USA.

The material sequenced was PBMCs. This receptor was taken from a woman aged 40 to 50 in good health. Some clones in this sample may be carry-over from other donors' samples. The chain has TRBV28 and TRBJ1-5, with 12 bases identical to TRBD1. The CDR3 spells CASIGTGGYNQPQHF. As DNA, the CDR3 is TGTGCCAGCATTGGGACAGGGGGCTACAATCAGCCCCAGCATTTT.